These 13 T cell receptor beta chains were sequenced from one sample in a study of PD-L1 blockade in urothelial cancer (dated by TCRdb to 2017 to 2019). The library was made by the immunoSEQ multiplex PCR assay. TCRdb holds this immuneACCESS table with in-frame rearrangements only. Some clones are missing; in checked studies, unresolved V genes explain under half, and the rest has no known cause. This sample comprises 70,000 to 80,000 clones, around 85% of them detected only once. Of the sample, less than 8.5% is held by the ten largest clones. Reading the label with the study, this specimen's time point is: pretreatment peripheral blood. Sequenced here: PBMCs, sampled around atezolizumab (anti-PD-L1) treatment. Receptors were obtained from a man aged 40-50 years with urothelial cancer.

The DNA for the CDR3 is TGTGCCTGGACCCGGACTGCTGGGTCCTACGAGCAGTACTTC. It codes for CAWTRTAGSYEQYF. J is TRBJ2-7 and V is TRBV30, with D possibly being TRBD2 (5 bases). The V and J ends lost 4 bases and 1 base respectively, with 14 bases between them. Germline-derived CDR1 and CDR2 are GTSNPN and SVGIG (reference sequence). The CDR3 sequence is 14 residues long. Variable domain in full (rest from reference TRBV30 and TRBJ2-7): SQTIHQWPATLVQPVGSPLSLECTVEGTSNPNLYWYRQAAGRGLQLLFYSVGIGQISSEVPQNLSASRPQDRQFILSSKKLLLSDSGFYLCAWTRTAGSYEQYFGPGTRLTVT.

J is TRBJ2-7 and V is TRBV10-2; maybe TRBD2 (6 bases). V was pared by 7 bases and J by 3 bases, with 13 bases between. CDR1 is WSHSY, CDR2 SAAADI, per germline. The CDR3 sequence is 13 residues long. CDR3 loop: CASKEGLLYEQYF. For the CDR3, the DNA is TGCGCCAGCAAGGAGGGCCTACTCTACGAGCAGTACTTC.

The DNA of the CDR3 is TGCGCCAGCAGCTTACAGGGACCGACAGATACGCAGTATTTT. Translation: CASSLQGPTDTQYF. The chain couples TRBV5-1 to TRBJ2-3; D perhaps matches TRBD1 (6 bases). Germline V gives CDR1 SGHRS, CDR2 YFSETQ. This CDR3 spans 14 amino acids. Trimming cost V 2 bases and J 3 bases, with 10 bases left between them.

The genes are TRBV19 and TRBJ2-3, with D possibly matching TRBD2 (5 bases). CDR1 and CDR2 (germline): LNHDA, SQIVND (reference sequence). The germline V and J ends were trimmed by 7 bases and 4 bases, with 15 bases remaining between them. CDR3 length: 14 amino acids. CDR3 loop: CASTGTARADTQYF. CDR3 DNA sequence: TGTGCCAGTACGGGAACTGCCCGAGCAGATACGCAGTATTTT.

V is TRBV2 and J is TRBJ1-2, with 9 bases fitting TRBD1. Germline CDR1 SNHLY, CDR2 FYNNEI. The V segment lost 8 bases and the J segment 8 bases; nucleotides outside the gene matches: 12. The CDR3 is 14 residues long. CDR3 coding DNA: TGTGCCAGCTGCGGGACAGGGCAAACGGGAGGCTACACCTTC. Translating it yields CASCGTGQTGGYTF.

The J gene is TRBJ1-2, the V gene TRBV28; D remains unclear. Trimming removed 3 bases from V and 4 bases from J, with 12 bases in between. CDR1 and CDR2 from the germline V gene are MDHEN and SYDVKM. This CDR3 has 14 amino acids. The DNA for the CDR3 is TGTGCCAGCAGTTTCGGCCCGGCGGGCTATGGCTACACCTTC. Its protein is CASSFGPAGYGYTF.

The chain employs TRBV5-1 and TRBJ1-4; 10 bases fit TRBD1. Germline values: CDR1 SGHRS, CDR2 YFSETQ. The CDR3 is 17 residues long. The V gene end was trimmed by 4 bases and the J gene end by 7 bases; junction bases not matched to a gene: 13. The CDR3 loop is CASSETILTGGSEKLFF. The CDR3 nucleotides are TGCGCCAGCAGCGAAACTATCTTGACAGGGGGCTCTGAAAAACTGTTTTTT.

The chain joins TRBV9 to TRBJ2-3; 14 bases fit TRBD2. CDR3 length: 15 residues. Germline assignment: CDR1 SGDLS and CDR2 YYNGEE. V lost 3 bases and J lost 4; bases outside the gene matches: 1. CDR3 in DNA: TGTGCCAGCAGCGAGACTAGCGGGAGGGCAGATACGCAGTATTTT. It translates to CASSETSGRADTQYF.

The CDR3 DNA is TGTGCCAGTGAGTACAGGGGGCCCGGTCAGCCCCAGCATTTT. This encodes CASEYRGPGQPQHF. The chain carries TRBV19 and TRBJ1-5, with 9 bases that match TRBD1. V lost 8 bases to trimming and J lost 6 bases; unmatched junction nucleotides: 8. Per germline, CDR1 LNHDA and CDR2 SQIVND (reference sequence). The CDR3 is 14 amino acids.

This sequence joins TRBV27 and TRBJ2-2; D unresolved. CDR1 is MNHEY and CDR2 is SMNVEV in the germline V gene (reference sequence). The CDR3 is 14 amino acids. With 3 bases removed from V and 1 base from J, the gap between germline ends came to 6 bases. The CDR3 region has the DNA TGTGCCAGCAGTTTGAGTCGGAACACCGGGGAGCTGTTTTTT. Encoded protein: CASSLSRNTGELFF.

The chain uses TRBV18 and TRBJ2-1; 11 positions agree with TRBD2. The CDR3 is 17 amino acids. Germline V gene data show CDR1 as KGHSH and CDR2 as LQKENI. Trimming removed 0 bases from V and 3 bases from J; junction bases left unmatched: 4. The CDR3 nucleotides are TGTGCCAGCTCACCACCCACGGGGACTAGCGGCTACAATGAGCAGTTCTTC. Residues: CASSPPTGTSGYNEQFF.

V gene TRBV6-1 combines with J gene TRBJ2-1, with 8 bases aligning to TRBD2. Unmatched junction bases numbered 14, after V lost 8 bases and J lost 8 bases. There are 15 residues in the CDR3. Germline lookup yields CDR1 MNHNS and CDR2 SASEGT. CDR3 sequence: CASRGVLSGGHEQFF. DNA of the CDR3: TGTGCCAGCCGTGGGGTCCTCAGCGGGGGACATGAGCAGTTCTTC.

The J gene is TRBJ1-1, the V gene TRBV21-1; the table names TRBD1, a call not compared with the DNA. TRBV21-1 is termed a pseudogene. The CDR3 loop spans 19 amino acids. CDR3 protein: CASSISGTGSSECGTEAFF. In DNA, the CDR3 is TGTGCCAGCAGCATTTCCGGGACAGGGTCCTCCGAATGTGGCACTGAAGCTTTCTTT.